This paragraph covers one TCR beta chain sequence. The target antigen is unknown. Produced via immunoSEQ multiplex PCR; TCRdb's table is partial and in-frame only. The sample includes about 2.3 million clones, about nine tenths of them seen just once. The data stem from a study of shared clonotypes between healthy human individuals. Study details: Participating donors consisted of a couple of women and a few men aged 18 to 49.

Study-wide points: Generally, naive subsets came out with larger estimated richness than memory subsets.

This CDR3 is built from 16 residues. V shed 6 bases, J shed 6 bases, and the junction held 7 bases outside the gene matches. The germline gives CDR1 SGHTA, CDR2 FQGTGA. The chain is built from TRBV7-3 and TRBJ2-1; TRBD2 agrees at 14 bases. This receptor was identified in a man younger than 30 in good health. Some clones in this sample may be carry-over from other donors' samples. Sequenced material: naive CD4+ T cells from PBMCs. Subset specified: CD45RA+ positively selected. CDR3 coding DNA: TGTGCCAGCAGTTCCGGGACTAGCGGGAGTTCCAATGAGCAGTTCTTC. It yields the protein CASSSGTSGSSNEQFF.